A single sample gave rise to the 13 T cell receptor beta chains below, sequenced in a study of T cells in localized non-small cell lung cancer. Libraries were prepared by immunoSEQ multiplex PCR; TCRdb keeps only in-frame clonotypes and omits some of them. This table holds tens of thousands of clones, roughly 84% found once. Sample: PBMCs, taken before any cancer treatment. These receptors were obtained from a man aged 40 to 75 with stage II lung adenocarcinoma.

V gene TRBV6-6 combines with J gene TRBJ2-1, with TRBD2 identical over 7 bases. Germline V gene sequence: CDR1 MNHNY, CDR2 SVGAGI (reference sequence). This CDR3 has 14 residues. V shed 6 bases, J shed 6 bases, and the junction held 8 bases outside the gene matches. As DNA, the CDR3 is TGTGCCAGCAGCCGACTAGCCCCCGGCAATGAGCAGTTCTTC. Its translation is CASSRLAPGNEQFF.

The V call is TRBV7-6, the J call TRBJ2-7; TRBD2 agrees at 9 bases. Germline V gene sequence: CDR1 SGHVS, CDR2 FNYEAQ. The CDR3 covers 15 residues. V was pared by 6 bases and J by 3 bases, with 9 bases of the junction left unmatched. In nucleotides, the CDR3 is TGTGCCAGCAGTCTTAGCGGGGGCGTCTTCTACGAGCAGTACTTC. Amino acid sequence: CASSLSGGVFYEQYF.

The chain has TRBV5-1 and TRBJ1-4, with D unresolved. Trimming shortened V by 1 base and J by 5 bases, and 9 bases separated the two germline ends. CDR1 SGHRS and CDR2 YFSETQ come from the germline V gene. The CDR3 length is 14 residues. CDR3 amino acids: CASSLSQWNEKLFF. The CDR3 DNA follows: TGCGCCAGCAGCTTGAGTCAGTGGAATGAAAAACTGTTTTTT.

The count of this clone is one. The rearrangement joins TRBV5-1 to TRBJ1-3, with D perhaps TRBD1 (5 bases). The CDR3 has 14 amino acids. CDR1 and CDR2 from the germline V gene are SGHRS and YFSETQ. The V end lost 4 bases, the J end lost 0 bases, and 8 bases lay between the germline ends. CDR3 in DNA: TGCGCCAGCAGCCCCAGGGTCTCTGGAAACACCATATATTTT. Its translation is CASSPRVSGNTIYF.

The CDR3 DNA is TGTGCCAGCAGTTACAGGGCAGAGAACACTGAAGCTTTCTTT. Encoded protein: CASSYRAENTEAFF. This chain links TRBV6-9 with TRBJ1-1, with D possibly matching TRBD1 (5 bases). The CDR3 totals 14 residues. The ends were cut back, 3 bases at V and 1 base at J, with 9 bases in the middle. Germline CDR1 and CDR2: MNHGY and SVAAGI.

This clone was counted between two and nine times. The chain uses TRBV5-1 and TRBJ2-2; unclear D gene. V shed 0 bases and J shed 3 bases, with 6 bases lying between them. CDR3 length: 14 amino acids. Germline loops: CDR1 SGHRS, CDR2 YFSETQ. The CDR3 here is CASSLGRDTGELFF. The CDR3 DNA follows: TGCGCCAGCAGCTTGGGCCGGGACACCGGGGAGCTGTTTTTT. Filled out from reference TRBV5-1 and TRBJ2-2, the complete variable domain reads KAGVTQTPRYLIKTRGQQVTLSCSPISGHRSVSWYQQTPGQGLQFLFEYFSETQRNKGNFPGRFSGRQFSNSRSEMNVSTLELGDSALYLCASSLGRDTGELFFGEGSRLTVL.

This chain links TRBV6-6 with TRBJ1-2; D gene ambiguous. The CDR3 length is 11 residues. Germline CDR1 is MNHNY and CDR2 is SVGAGI (reference sequence). V gave up 7 bases and J gave up 6 bases, with 9 bases separating them. CDR3 residues: CASTMGDGYTF. In nucleotides, the CDR3 is TGTGCCAGCACGATGGGCGATGGCTACACCTTC.

The V call is TRBV11-2, the J call TRBJ2-5; 8 bases fit TRBD2. The CDR3 length is 15 residues. Germline lookup yields CDR1 SGHAT and CDR2 FQNNGV. The V segment lost 5 bases and the J segment 3 bases; nucleotides outside the gene matches: 8. The CDR3 reads CASSPQSTSEETQYF. CDR3 nucleotide sequence: TGTGCCAGCAGCCCTCAGTCGACTAGCGAAGAGACCCAGTACTTC. The whole variable domain, remainder taken from reference TRBV11-2 and TRBJ2-5, is EAGVAQSPRYKIIEKRQSVAFWCNPISGHATLYWYQQILGQGPKLLIQFQNNGVVDDSQLPKDRFSAERLKGVDSTLKIQPAKLEDSAVYLCASSPQSTSEETQYFGPGTRLLVL.

This chain joins TRBV5-1 and TRBJ2-7, with 7 bases identical to TRBD2. The germline gives CDR1 SGHRS, CDR2 YFSETQ. The CDR3 totals 16 residues. The V gene end was trimmed by 4 bases and the J gene end by 4 bases; junction bases not matched to a gene: 14. The chain's CDR3 is CASSPAPGGIRYEQYF. The CDR3 bases are TGCGCCAGCAGCCCCGCCCCGGGGGGAATTAGATACGAGCAGTACTTC. The full variable domain, rest sourced from reference TRBV5-1 and TRBJ2-7, is KAGVTQTPRYLIKTRGQQVTLSCSPISGHRSVSWYQQTPGQGLQFLFEYFSETQRNKGNFPGRFSGRQFSNSRSEMNVSTLELGDSALYLCASSPAPGGIRYEQYFGPGTRLTVT.

V is TRBV5-6 and J is TRBJ2-7; no clear D. Germline V gene data show CDR1 as SGHDT and CDR2 as YYEEEE. Trimming removed 3 bases from V and 5 bases from J, with 6 bases in between. The CDR3 runs to 11 residues. CDR3 nucleotides: TGTGCCAGCAGCTCCCGTAACGAGCAGTACTTC. Protein product: CASSSRNEQYF.

The chain carries TRBV7-9 and TRBJ2-3; the D gene is possibly TRBD1 (6 bases). The CDR3 is 15 amino acids. Looked up from germline, CDR1 is SEHNR and CDR2 is FQNEAQ (reference sequence). Trimming pared 5 bases from V and 0 bases from J, leaving 12 bases between. CDR3 in amino acids: CASSPDRISTDTQYF. The DNA for the CDR3 is TGTGCCAGCAGCCCAGACAGGATTAGCACAGATACGCAGTATTTT.

This clone was detected once. V usage is TRBV15 and J usage is TRBJ2-2; 13 bases map to TRBD2. In germline, CDR1 is LNHNV, CDR2 YYDKDF (reference sequence). This CDR3 is 17 amino acids long. J lost 6 bases, V lost 5 bases, and 9 bases had no gene match. CDR3 in DNA: TGTGCCACCAGCGGGGGACTAGCGGGGACCTTCGCCGGGGAGCTGTTTTTT. This gives the protein CATSGGLAGTFAGELFF.

J is TRBJ2-3 and V is TRBV28, with 11 positions matching TRBD2. CDR3 length: 16 amino acids. Germline assignment: CDR1 MDHEN and CDR2 SYDVKM. V trimming: 3 bases; J trimming: 4 bases; junction bases outside the gene matches: 6. CDR3 in amino acids: CASSFTSGSRSDTQYF. The CDR3 nucleotides read TGTGCCAGCAGTTTCACTAGCGGGAGTAGGTCAGATACGCAGTATTTT.